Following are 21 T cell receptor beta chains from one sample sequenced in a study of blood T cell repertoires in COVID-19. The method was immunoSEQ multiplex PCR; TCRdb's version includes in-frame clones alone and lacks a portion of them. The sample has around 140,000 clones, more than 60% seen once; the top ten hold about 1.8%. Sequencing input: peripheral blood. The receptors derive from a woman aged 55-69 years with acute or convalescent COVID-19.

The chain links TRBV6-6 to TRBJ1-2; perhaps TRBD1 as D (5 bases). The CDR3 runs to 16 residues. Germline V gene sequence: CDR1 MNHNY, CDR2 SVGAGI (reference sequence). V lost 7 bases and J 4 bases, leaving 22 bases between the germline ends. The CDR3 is CASTDSRIPIPYGYTF. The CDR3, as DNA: TGTGCCAGCACCGACAGCCGAATTCCTATACCCTATGGCTACACCTTC.

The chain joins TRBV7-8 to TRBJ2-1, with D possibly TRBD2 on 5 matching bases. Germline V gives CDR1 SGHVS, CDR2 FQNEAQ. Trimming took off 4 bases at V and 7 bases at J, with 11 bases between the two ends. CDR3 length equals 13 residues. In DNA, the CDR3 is TGTGCCAGCAGCTCGAAGTCGGGGAATGAGCAGTTCTTC. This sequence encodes CASSSKSGNEQFF.

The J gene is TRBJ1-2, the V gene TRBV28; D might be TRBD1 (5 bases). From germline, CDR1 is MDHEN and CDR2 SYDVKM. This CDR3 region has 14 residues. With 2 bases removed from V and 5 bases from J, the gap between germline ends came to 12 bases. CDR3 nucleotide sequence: TGTGCCAGCAGTTTAGACAGTACTATATATGGCTACACCTTC. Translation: CASSLDSTIYGYTF.

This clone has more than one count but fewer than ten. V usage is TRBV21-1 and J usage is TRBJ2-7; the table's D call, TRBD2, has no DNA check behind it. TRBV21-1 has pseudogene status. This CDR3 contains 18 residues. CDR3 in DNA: TGTGCCAGCAGCAAAGGGGAGGAGGCGGGAGATACTCCTTCCGAGCAGTACTTC. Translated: CASSKGEEAGDTPSEQYF.

In DNA, the CDR3 is TGTGCCACCAGTCAGTCCAGGACTCTATACAATGAGCAGTTCTTC. It translates to CATSQSRTLYNEQFF. J is TRBJ2-1 and V is TRBV24-1; possibly TRBD2 for D (5 bases). CDR1 and CDR2 (germline): KGHDR, SFDVKD. Trimming shortened V by 6 bases and J by 4 bases, and 15 bases separated the two germline ends. CDR3 length equals 15 residues.

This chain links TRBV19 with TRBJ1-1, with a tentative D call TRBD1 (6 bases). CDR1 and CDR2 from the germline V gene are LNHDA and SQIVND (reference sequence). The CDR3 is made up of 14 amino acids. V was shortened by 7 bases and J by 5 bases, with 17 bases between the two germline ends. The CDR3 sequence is CASTPDRRGTEAFF. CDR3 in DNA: TGTGCCAGTACCCCGGACAGACGAGGGACTGAAGCTTTCTTT.

The CDR3 DNA is TGTGCCATCAGTGATGGCCTAGCGGGAATACACGAGCAGTACTTC. This codes for CAISDGLAGIHEQYF. The chain combines TRBV10-3 with TRBJ2-7, with 9 bases lining up with TRBD2. Germline V gene data show CDR1 as ENHRY and CDR2 as SYGVKD. CDR3 length: 15 amino acids. Germline trimming cut 3 bases from V and 5 bases from J; bases unmatched to any gene: 8.

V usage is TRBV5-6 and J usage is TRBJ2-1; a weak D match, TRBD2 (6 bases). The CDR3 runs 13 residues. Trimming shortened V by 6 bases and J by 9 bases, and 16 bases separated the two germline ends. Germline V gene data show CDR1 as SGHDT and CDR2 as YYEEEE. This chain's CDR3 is CASTRVAVGEQFF. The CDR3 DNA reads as TGTGCCAGCACTAGAGTAGCGGTTGGTGAGCAGTTCTTC.

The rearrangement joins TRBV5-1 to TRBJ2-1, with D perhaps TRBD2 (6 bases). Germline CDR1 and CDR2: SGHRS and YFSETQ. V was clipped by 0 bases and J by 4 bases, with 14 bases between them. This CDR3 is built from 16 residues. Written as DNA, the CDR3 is TGCGCCAGCAGCTTGGTGGGACTCCGTTCGTACAATGAGCAGTTCTTC. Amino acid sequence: CASSLVGLRSYNEQFF.

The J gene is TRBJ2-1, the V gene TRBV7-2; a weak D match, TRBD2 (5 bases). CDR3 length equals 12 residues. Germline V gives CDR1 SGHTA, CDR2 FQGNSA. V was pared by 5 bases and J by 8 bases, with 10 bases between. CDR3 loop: CASSGRRDEQFF. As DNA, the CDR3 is TGTGCCAGCAGCGGAAGGCGGGATGAGCAGTTCTTC.

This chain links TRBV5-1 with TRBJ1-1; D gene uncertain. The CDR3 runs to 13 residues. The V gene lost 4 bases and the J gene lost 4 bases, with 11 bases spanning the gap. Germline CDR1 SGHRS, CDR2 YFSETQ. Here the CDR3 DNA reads TGCGCCAGCAGCCCGGGGAGCAGCACTGAAGCTTTCTTT. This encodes CASSPGSSTEAFF.

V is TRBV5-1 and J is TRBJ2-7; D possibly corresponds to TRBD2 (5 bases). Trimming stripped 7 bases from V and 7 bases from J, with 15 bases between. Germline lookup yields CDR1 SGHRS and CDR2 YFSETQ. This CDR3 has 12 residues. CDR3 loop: CASGDRGREQYF. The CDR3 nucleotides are TGCGCCAGCGGCGATCGTGGGAGAGAGCAGTACTTC.

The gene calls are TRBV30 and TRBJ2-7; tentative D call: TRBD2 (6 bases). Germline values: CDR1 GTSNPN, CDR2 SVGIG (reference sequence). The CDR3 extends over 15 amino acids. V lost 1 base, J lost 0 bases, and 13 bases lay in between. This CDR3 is CAWSASGLSSYEQYF. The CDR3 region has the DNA TGTGCCTGGAGTGCAAGCGGGCTCAGCTCCTACGAGCAGTACTTC. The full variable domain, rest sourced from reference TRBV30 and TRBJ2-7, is SQTIHQWPATLVQPVGSPLSLECTVEGTSNPNLYWYRQAAGRGLQLLFYSVGIGQISSEVPQNLSASRPQDRQFILSSKKLLLSDSGFYLCAWSASGLSSYEQYFGPGTRLTVT.

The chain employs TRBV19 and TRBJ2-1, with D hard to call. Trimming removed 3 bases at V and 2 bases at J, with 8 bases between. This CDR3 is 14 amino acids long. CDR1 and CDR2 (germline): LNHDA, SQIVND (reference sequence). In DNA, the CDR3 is TGTGCCAGTAGTATTCCCCCTGCCTACAATGAGCAGTTCTTC. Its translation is CASSIPPAYNEQFF.

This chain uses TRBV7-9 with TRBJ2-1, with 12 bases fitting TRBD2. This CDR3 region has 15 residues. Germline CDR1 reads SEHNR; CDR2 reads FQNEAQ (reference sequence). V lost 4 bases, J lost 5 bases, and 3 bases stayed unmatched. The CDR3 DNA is TGTGCCAGCAGCTCTCTAGCGGGAGGGAACAATGAGCAGTTCTTC. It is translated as CASSSLAGGNNEQFF.

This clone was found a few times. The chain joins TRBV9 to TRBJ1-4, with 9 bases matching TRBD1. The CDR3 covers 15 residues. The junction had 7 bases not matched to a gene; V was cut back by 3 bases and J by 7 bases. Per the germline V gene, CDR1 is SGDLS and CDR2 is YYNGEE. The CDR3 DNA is TGTGCCAGCAGCGAATACAGGGGGCTCGGTGAAAAACTGTTTTTT. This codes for CASSEYRGLGEKLFF.

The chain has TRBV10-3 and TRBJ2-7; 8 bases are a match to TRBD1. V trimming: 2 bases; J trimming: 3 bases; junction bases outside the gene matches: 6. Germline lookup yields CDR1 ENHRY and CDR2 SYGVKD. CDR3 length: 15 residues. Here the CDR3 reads CAISEGRGRNYEQYF. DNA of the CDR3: TGTGCCATCAGTGAGGGCAGGGGGCGCAACTACGAGCAGTACTTC.

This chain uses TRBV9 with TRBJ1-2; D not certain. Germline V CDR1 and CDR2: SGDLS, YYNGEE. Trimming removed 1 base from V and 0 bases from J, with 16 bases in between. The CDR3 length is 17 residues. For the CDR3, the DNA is TGTGCCAGCAGCGTAAGTCCCGTCGGGGATACTAACTATGGCTACACCTTC. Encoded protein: CASSVSPVGDTNYGYTF.

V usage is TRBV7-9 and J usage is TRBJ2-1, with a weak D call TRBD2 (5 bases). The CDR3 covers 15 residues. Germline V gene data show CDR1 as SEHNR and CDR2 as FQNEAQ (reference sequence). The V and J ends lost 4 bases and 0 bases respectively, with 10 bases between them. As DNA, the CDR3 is TGTGCCAGCAGCTCGGACTTATACTCCTACAATGAGCAGTTCTTC. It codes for CASSSDLYSYNEQFF.

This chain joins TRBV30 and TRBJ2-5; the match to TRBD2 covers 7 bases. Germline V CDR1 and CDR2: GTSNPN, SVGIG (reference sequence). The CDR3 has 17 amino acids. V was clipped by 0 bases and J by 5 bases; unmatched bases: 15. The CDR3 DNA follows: TGTGCCTGGAGTGTCTTAAGGGTTCCGGGACTACCCGAGACCCAGTACTTC. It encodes CAWSVLRVPGLPETQYF.

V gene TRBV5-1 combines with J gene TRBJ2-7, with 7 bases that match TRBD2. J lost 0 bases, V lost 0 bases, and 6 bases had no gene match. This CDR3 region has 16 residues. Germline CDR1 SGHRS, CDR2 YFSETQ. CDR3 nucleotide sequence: TGCGCCAGCAGCTTGGACCCAGCGGGGAGCTCCTACGAGCAGTACTTC. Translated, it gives CASSLDPAGSSYEQYF.